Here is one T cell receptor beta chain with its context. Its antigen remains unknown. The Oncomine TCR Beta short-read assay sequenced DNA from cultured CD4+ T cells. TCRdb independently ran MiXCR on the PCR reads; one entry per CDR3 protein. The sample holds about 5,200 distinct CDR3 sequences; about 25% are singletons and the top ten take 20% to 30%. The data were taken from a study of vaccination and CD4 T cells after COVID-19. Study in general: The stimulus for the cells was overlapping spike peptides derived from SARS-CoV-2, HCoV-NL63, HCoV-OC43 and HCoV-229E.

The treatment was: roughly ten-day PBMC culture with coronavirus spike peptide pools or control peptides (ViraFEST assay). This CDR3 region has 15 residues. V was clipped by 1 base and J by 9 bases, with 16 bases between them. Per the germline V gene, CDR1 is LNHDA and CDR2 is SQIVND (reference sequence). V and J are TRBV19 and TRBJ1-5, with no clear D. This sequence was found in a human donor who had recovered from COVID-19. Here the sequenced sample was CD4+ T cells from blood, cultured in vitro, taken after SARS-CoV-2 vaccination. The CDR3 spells CASSIVKGSQWPQHF. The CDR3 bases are TGTGCCAGTAGTATAGTTAAGGGCTCCCAATGGCCCCAGCATTTT.